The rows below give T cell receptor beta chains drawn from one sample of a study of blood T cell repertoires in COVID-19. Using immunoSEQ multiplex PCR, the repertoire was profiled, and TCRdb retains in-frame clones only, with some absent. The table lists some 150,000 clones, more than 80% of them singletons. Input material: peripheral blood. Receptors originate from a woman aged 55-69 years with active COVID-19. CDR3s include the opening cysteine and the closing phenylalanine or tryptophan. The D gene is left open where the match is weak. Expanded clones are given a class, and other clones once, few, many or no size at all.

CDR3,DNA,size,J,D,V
CASSQDPGQGPSGANVLTF,TGCGCCAGCAGCCAAGACCCGGGACAGGGACCGTCTGGGGCCAACGTCCTGACTTTC,.,TRBJ2-6,TRBD1,TRBV4-1
CASSNPGLAGVGEQYF,TGTGCCAGCAGCAACCCCGGACTAGCGGGAGTCGGAGAGCAGTACTTC,.,TRBJ2-7,TRBD2,TRBV7-9
CASSPSGRRETQYF,TGCGCCAGCAGCCCCAGCGGGAGGAGGGAGACCCAGTACTTC,.,TRBJ2-5,TRBD2,TRBV5-1
CASSQPGTGHYGYTF,TGCGCCAGCAGTCAACCCGGGACAGGGCACTATGGCTACACCTTC,.,TRBJ1-2,TRBD1,TRBV23-1
CASSLSPGASGPNEQFF,TGTGCCAGCAGCTTAAGCCCCGGGGCTAGCGGACCAAATGAGCAGTTCTTC,.,TRBJ2-1,TRBD2,TRBV7-6
CASSTSGRLNEQFF,TGTGCCAGCAGCACAAGCGGGAGGCTCAATGAGCAGTTCTTC,.,TRBJ2-1,TRBD2,TRBV11-3
CASSGLLTGELFF,TGTGCCAGCAGCGGACTATTAACCGGGGAGCTGTTTTTT,.,TRBJ2-2,.,TRBV7-3
CASSQVPSGELFF,TGTGCCAGCAGCCAGGTCCCATCTGGGGAGCTGTTTTTT,.,TRBJ2-2,.,TRBV28
CASSSLDRESGYTF,TGTGCCAGCAGCTCTCTGGACAGGGAGAGCGGCTACACCTTC,.,TRBJ1-2,TRBD1,TRBV7-2
CASRVTGTNQPQHF,TGTGCCAGCAGGGTGACAGGGACGAATCAGCCCCAGCATTTT,.,TRBJ1-5,TRBD1,TRBV27
CASSLVGLGGNEQFF,TGCGCCAGCAGCTTGGTAGGGCTAGGGGGTAATGAGCAGTTCTTC,.,TRBJ2-1,.,TRBV5-1
CASRLRQAGYGYTF,TGTGCCAGCAGACTGCGACAGGCTGGCTATGGCTACACCTTC,.,TRBJ1-2,.,TRBV28
CASSVDSNYGYTF,TGTGCCAGCAGTGTTGACAGTAACTATGGCTACACCTTC,once,TRBJ1-2,.,TRBV2
CASSLGSGRAWSTDTQYF,TGTGCCAGCAGCTTGGGTAGCGGGAGAGCCTGGAGCACAGATACGCAGTATTTT,.,TRBJ2-3,TRBD2,TRBV5-4
CATSRDQGGYNEQFF,TGTGCCACCAGCAGGGATCAGGGGGGCTACAATGAGCAGTTCTTC,.,TRBJ2-1,.,TRBV15
CASSNSDTQYF,TGTGCCAGCAGTAACTCAGATACGCAGTATTTT,.,TRBJ2-3,.,TRBV27
CAWSLPEGSQGDTQYF,TGTGCCTGGAGTCTCCCGGAGGGGTCCCAAGGGGATACGCAGTATTTT,.,TRBJ2-3,.,TRBV30
CASSQDPGVDYNEQFF,TGCGCCAGCAGCCAAGATCCGGGAGTAGACTACAATGAGCAGTTCTTC,.,TRBJ2-1,.,TRBV4-3
CASSVGRGYMNTEAFF,TGTGCCAGCAGCGTAGGCAGGGGGTACATGAACACTGAAGCTTTCTTT,.,TRBJ1-1,TRBD1,TRBV9
CASSLALAGNNEQFF,TGTGCCAGCAGCTTAGCTCTAGCGGGGAACAATGAGCAGTTCTTC,.,TRBJ2-1,TRBD2,TRBV7-9
CASSRVSTGTGTANTIYF,TGTGCCAGCTCGCGAGTCTCTACCGGGACAGGGACCGCCAACACCATATATTTT,.,TRBJ1-3,TRBD1,TRBV18
CASSRTSGRGNEQFF,TGTGCCAGCAGCCGGACTAGCGGGAGGGGTAATGAGCAGTTCTTC,.,TRBJ2-1,TRBD2,TRBV5-6
CAVGGSGSPNTGELFF,TGTGCCGTTGGCGGGAGCGGGAGCCCCAACACCGGGGAGCTGTTTTTT,once,TRBJ2-2,TRBD2,TRBV28
CASSRRGTDTQYF,TGTGCCAGCAGCCGTCGTGGCACAGATACGCAGTATTTT,.,TRBJ2-3,.,TRBV11-3
CASSPPGGGTDTQYF,TGTGCCAGCAGCCCCCCGGGGGGGGGCACAGATACGCAGTATTTT,.,TRBJ2-3,TRBD2,TRBV7-2
CASSLTSGRRETQYF,TGTGCCAGCAGCTTGACTAGCGGGAGGAGGGAGACCCAGTACTTC,.,TRBJ2-5,TRBD2,TRBV3-1/TRBV3-2
CASSNSWDSVLFF,TGTGCCAGTAGTAATTCATGGGACAGCGTTCTGTTCTTC,.,TRBJ2-1,TRBD1,TRBV19
CASSQGARTGGAYGYTF,TGCGCCAGCAGCCAGGGAGCACGGACAGGGGGCGCCTATGGCTACACCTTC,.,TRBJ1-2,TRBD1,TRBV4-3
CASSPSEGYGYTF,TGTGCCAGCAGCCCCTCCGAGGGCTATGGCTACACCTTC,.,TRBJ1-2,.,TRBV7-2
CATSRDLGTGGRTQYF,TGTGCCACCAGCAGAGATTTAGGGACAGGAGGTCGGACCCAGTACTTC,.,TRBJ2-5,TRBD1,TRBV15
CASSQDLLLWTPVYEQYF,TGTGCCAGCAGCCAAGATCTGCTCTTATGGACTCCGGTCTACGAGCAGTACTTC,.,TRBJ2-7,.,TRBV3-1/TRBV3-2